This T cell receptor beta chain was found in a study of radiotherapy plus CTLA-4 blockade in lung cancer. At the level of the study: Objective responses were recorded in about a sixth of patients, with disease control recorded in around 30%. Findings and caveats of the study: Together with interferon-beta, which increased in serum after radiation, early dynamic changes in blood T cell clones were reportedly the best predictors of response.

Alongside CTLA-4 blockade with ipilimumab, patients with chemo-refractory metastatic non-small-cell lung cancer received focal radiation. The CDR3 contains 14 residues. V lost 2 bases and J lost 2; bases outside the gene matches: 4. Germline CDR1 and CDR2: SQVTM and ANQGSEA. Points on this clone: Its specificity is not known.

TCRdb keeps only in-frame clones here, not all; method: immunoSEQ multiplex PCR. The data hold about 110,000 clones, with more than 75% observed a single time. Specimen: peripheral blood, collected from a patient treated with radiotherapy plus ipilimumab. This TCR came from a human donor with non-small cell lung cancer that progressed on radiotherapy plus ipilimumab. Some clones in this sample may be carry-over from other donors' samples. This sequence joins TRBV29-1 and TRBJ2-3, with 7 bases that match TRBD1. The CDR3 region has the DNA TGCAGCGTTGAACAGGGGGTAAACACAGATACGCAGTATTTT. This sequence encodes CSVEQGVNTDTQYF.